The rows below give T cell receptor beta chains drawn from one sample of a study of control samples from healthy donors and cancer patients. The method was immunoSEQ multiplex PCR; TCRdb's version includes in-frame clones alone and lacks a portion of them. The repertoire holds 150,000 to 170,000 clones, with roughly 94% as singletons. The sample consisted of blood. The receptors were gathered from a man aged 35 to 55 in good health. The CDR3 runs from the conserved cysteine through the conserved F or W. The D gene is left open where the match is weak. Expanded clones get a size class; other rows say once, few or many, or leave the size out.

abundance: NA; j_gene: TRBJ2-3; d_gene: NA; v_gene: TRBV4-2; len: 15; CDR3aa: CASSQALGVRDTQYF; CDR3nt: TGTGCCAGCAGCCAAGCCTTGGGGGTACGCGATACGCAGTATTTT
abundance: NA; j_gene: TRBJ1-1; d_gene: TRBD1; v_gene: TRBV7-9; len: 15; CDR3aa: CASSWGDRVNTEAFF; CDR3nt: TGTGCCAGCAGCTGGGGGGACAGGGTTAACACTGAAGCTTTCTTT
abundance: NA; j_gene: TRBJ1-6; d_gene: TRBD1; v_gene: TRBV6-5; len: 14; CDR3aa: CASRGQGLGTPLHF; CDR3nt: TGTGCCAGCAGGGGACAGGGTCTCGGTACACCCCTCCACTTT
abundance: NA; j_gene: TRBJ1-1; d_gene: NA; v_gene: TRBV3-1/TRBV3-2; len: 11; CDR3aa: CASSQVGEAFF; CDR3nt: TGTGCCAGCAGCCAAGTAGGGGAAGCTTTCTTT
abundance: NA; j_gene: TRBJ2-1; d_gene: NA; v_gene: TRBV24-1; len: 15; CDR3aa: CATSDLTGFGGEQFF; CDR3nt: TGTGCCACCAGTGATTTAACAGGGTTTGGAGGTGAGCAGTTCTTC
abundance: NA; j_gene: TRBJ2-3; d_gene: NA; v_gene: TRBV19; len: 14; CDR3aa: CASSRSQVAYTQYF; CDR3nt: TGTGCCAGTAGTAGGTCTCAGGTAGCCTATACGCAGTATTTT
abundance: NA; j_gene: TRBJ1-6; d_gene: NA; v_gene: TRBV21-1; len: 16; CDR3aa: CASSKGSPDEGSPLHF; CDR3nt: TGTGCCAGCAGCAAAGGGTCCCCGGATGAGGGTTCACCCCTCCACTTT
abundance: NA; j_gene: TRBJ1-4; d_gene: TRBD1; v_gene: TRBV14; len: 15; CDR3aa: CASGESGQGNEKLFF; CDR3nt: TGTGCCAGCGGCGAGTCGGGACAGGGAAATGAAAAACTGTTTTTT
abundance: NA; j_gene: TRBJ1-4; d_gene: NA; v_gene: TRBV5-5; len: 14; CDR3aa: CASSFSPTNEKLFF; CDR3nt: TGTGCCAGCAGCTTTTCCCCAACTAATGAAAAACTGTTTTTT
abundance: once; j_gene: TRBJ2-1; d_gene: TRBD1; v_gene: TRBV15; len: 16; CDR3aa: CATSSAAGTGYNEQFF; CDR3nt: TGTGCCACCAGCAGCGCCGCCGGGACAGGATACAATGAGCAGTTCTTC
abundance: once; j_gene: TRBJ1-5; d_gene: NA; v_gene: TRBV18; len: 14; CDR3aa: CASSPQGANQPQHF; CDR3nt: TGTGCCAGCTCACCCCAGGGCGCGAATCAGCCCCAGCATTTT
abundance: NA; j_gene: TRBJ1-4; d_gene: NA; v_gene: TRBV5-1; len: 14; CDR3aa: CASSFTTTNEKLFF; CDR3nt: TGCGCCAGCAGCTTCACGACAACTAATGAAAAACTGTTTTTT
abundance: NA; j_gene: TRBJ1-2; d_gene: NA; v_gene: TRBV6-2/TRBV6-3; len: 14; CDR3aa: CASSLGGARGGYTF; CDR3nt: TGTGCCAGCAGCCTCGGGGGAGCGAGAGGAGGCTACACCTTC
abundance: NA; j_gene: TRBJ1-3; d_gene: TRBD1; v_gene: TRBV25-1; len: 14; CDR3aa: CASSWTGDGNTIYF; CDR3nt: TGTGCCAGCAGCTGGACAGGGGATGGAAACACCATATATTTT
abundance: once; j_gene: TRBJ2-7; d_gene: TRBD1; v_gene: TRBV5-1; len: 14; CDR3aa: CASSIGQGSNEQYF; CDR3nt: TGCGCCAGCAGTATAGGACAGGGTAGTAACGAGCAGTACTTC
abundance: NA; j_gene: TRBJ1-4; d_gene: NA; v_gene: TRBV7-9; len: 15; CDR3aa: CASSLVREEGEKLFF; CDR3nt: TGTGCCAGCAGCTTAGTCAGGGAAGAGGGTGAAAAACTGTTTTTT
abundance: NA; j_gene: TRBJ2-5; d_gene: TRBD1; v_gene: TRBV6-5; len: 15; CDR3aa: CASSYDTGEGETQYF; CDR3nt: TGTGCCAGCAGTTATGATACAGGGGAAGGGGAGACCCAGTACTTC